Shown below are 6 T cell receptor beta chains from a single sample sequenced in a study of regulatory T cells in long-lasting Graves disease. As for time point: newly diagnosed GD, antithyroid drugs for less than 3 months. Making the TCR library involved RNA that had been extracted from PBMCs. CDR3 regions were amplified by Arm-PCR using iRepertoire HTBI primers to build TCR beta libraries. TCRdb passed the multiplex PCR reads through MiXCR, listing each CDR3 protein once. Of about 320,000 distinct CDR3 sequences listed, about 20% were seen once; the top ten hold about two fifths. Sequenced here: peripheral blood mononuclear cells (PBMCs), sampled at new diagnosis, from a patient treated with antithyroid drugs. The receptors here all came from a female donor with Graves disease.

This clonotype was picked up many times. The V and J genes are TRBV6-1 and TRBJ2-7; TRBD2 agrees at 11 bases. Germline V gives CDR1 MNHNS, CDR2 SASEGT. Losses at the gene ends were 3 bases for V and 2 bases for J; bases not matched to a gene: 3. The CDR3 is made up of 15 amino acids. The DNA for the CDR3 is TGTGCCAGCAGTGAGGGGACTAGCGGACCCTACGAGCAGTACTTC. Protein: CASSEGTSGPYEQYF.

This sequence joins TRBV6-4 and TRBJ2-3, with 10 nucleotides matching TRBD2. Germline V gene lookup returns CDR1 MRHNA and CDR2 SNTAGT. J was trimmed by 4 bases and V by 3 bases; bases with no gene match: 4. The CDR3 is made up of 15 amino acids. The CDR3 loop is CASSEGAGGPDTQYF. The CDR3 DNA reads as TGTGCCAGCAGTGAGGGAGCGGGAGGGCCAGATACGCAGTATTTT.

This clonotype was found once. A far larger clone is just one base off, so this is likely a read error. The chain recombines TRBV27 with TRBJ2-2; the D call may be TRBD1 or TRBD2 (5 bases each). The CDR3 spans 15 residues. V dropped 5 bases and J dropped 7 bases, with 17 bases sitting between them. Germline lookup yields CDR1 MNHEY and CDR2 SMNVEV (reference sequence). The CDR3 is CASSDAGTSGGELFF. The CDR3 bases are TGTGCCAGCAGTGATGCCGGGACCTCGGGCGGGGAGCTGTTTTTT.

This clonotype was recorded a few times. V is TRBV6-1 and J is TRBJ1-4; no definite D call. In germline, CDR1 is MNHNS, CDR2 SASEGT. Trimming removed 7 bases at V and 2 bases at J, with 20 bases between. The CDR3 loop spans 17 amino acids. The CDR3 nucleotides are TGTGCCAGCATTTCCGGCAGGATCCGTCCCACTAATGAAAAACTGTTTTTT. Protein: CASISGRIRPTNEKLFF.

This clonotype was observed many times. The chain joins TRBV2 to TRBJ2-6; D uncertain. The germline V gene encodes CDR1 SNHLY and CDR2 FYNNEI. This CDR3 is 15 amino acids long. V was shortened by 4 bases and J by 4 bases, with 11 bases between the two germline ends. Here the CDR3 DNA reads TGTGCCAGCAGTGCCGATCTGTCCGGGGCCAACGTCCTGACTTTC. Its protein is CASSADLSGANVLTF.

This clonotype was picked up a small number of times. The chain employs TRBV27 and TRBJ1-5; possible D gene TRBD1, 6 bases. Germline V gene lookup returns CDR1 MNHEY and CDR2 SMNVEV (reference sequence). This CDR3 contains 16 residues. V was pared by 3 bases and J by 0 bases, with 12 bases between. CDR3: CASSFRGGHSNQPQHF. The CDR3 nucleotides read TGTGCCAGCAGTTTTCGTGGGGGACATAGCAATCAGCCCCAGCATTTT.